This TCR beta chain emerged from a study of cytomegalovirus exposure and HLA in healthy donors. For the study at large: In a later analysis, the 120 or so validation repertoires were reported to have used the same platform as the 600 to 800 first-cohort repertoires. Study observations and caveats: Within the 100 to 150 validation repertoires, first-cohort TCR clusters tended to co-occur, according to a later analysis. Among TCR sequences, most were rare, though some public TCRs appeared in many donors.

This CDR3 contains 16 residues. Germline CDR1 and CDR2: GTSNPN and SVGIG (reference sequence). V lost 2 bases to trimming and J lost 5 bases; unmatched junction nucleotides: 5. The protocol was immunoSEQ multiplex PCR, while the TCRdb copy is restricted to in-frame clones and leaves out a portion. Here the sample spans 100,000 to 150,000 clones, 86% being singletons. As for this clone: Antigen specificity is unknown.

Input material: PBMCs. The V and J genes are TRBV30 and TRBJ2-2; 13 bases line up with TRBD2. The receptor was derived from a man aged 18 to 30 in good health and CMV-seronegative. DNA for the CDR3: TGTGCCTGGAGTCGACCGGGACTAGCGGGGACCGGGGAGCTGTTTTTT. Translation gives CAWSRPGLAGTGELFF.